Reported below is one T cell receptor beta chain. No cognate antigen has been identified for it. A clone one base away is much larger, so this may be a read error. The data stem from a study of T cells in Graves' hyperthyroidism and ophthalmopathy (dated by TCRdb to about 2019). Regarding the research as a whole: Peripheral blood was sampled at the time of initial diagnosis, prior to any treatment. TCR V-J signatures able to tell the groups apart were searched for in a discovery cohort of some 100 patients, of whom 43 had Graves' ophthalmopathy and 55 to 65 had stable Graves' hyperthyroidism. An independent validation cohort of 18 to 20 hyperthyroidism patients and about 15 patients who later progressed to ophthalmopathy tested prospective prediction of ophthalmopathy. The 100 discovery patients were divided at random into training and test sets in a 7:3 ratio. Thyroid tissue and blood T-cell repertoires from roughly 6 Graves' hyperthyroidism patients were also compared in the study. Once sampling was done, hyperthyroidism patients were given methimazole at a starting dose of 30 mg daily, whereas ophthalmopathy patients were given high-dose intravenous methylprednisolone. The paper reports TCR Vbeta CDR3 sequencing of more than 120 peripheral blood samples: approximately 43 ophthalmopathy, under 80 hyperthyroidism and roughly 17 progressor patients.

TCR beta CDR3 regions were amplified from RNA transcripts. The TCR CDR3 was subjected to a first round of RT-PCR using the HTBI primer set and the Qiagen OneStep RT-PCR kit. Libraries were constructed in a second round of multiplex PCR, after which size selection and purification were performed. Libraries were sequenced paired-end with 100 bp reads on an Illumina HiSeq2000. On the study's bioinformatics: SOAPnuke was used to process the raw data, with reads discarded if the reads contained adapters or uncalled bases, had a mean Phred below 15, or lacked an exact constant-primer or identifier match. High-quality paired reads were merged with COPE v1.2.5, and unique nucleotide sequences were defined as clonotypes. MiTCR v1.1 was used to align clonotypes to the IMGT TRBV, TRBD and TRBJ reference segments. The analysis included only V-J combinations with a frequency above 0.0001, which together covered more than 98% of the repertoires. A TCS score was defined as the ratio of F50 (clonal expansion) to E x V (chaos), with BLOSUM62-based TCRdist applied between CDR3 peptides within each V-J. Welch's t-statistics and random forest reduced 450 to 600 V-J features to 13, which were used in a naive Bayes classifier (R e1071). The public reads were quality trimmed at Q25 with fastp and then assembled into clones with MiXCR by TCRdb, keeping productive beta chains. Rows with a matching CDR3 protein are joined into one entry that keeps the most common DNA and genes. TCRdb, not the original authors, processed these V and J calls. In all, the sample holds around 620,000 distinct CDR3 sequences, and roughly 16% of those were seen once. Of the sample, 3.5% to 4% falls within the top ten clones.

The study at large found these results: Most expanded thyroid clonotypes (frequency above 0.001) were also found in blood, which suggests that blood repertoires may mirror thyroid immune responses. Ophthalmopathy was separated from stable hyperthyroidism by a 13 V-J signature model, with approximately 85% sensitivity and 81% to 82% specificity obtained in cross-validation and 80%/75% obtained in testing. No statistical method was used to set the sample size in advance, and investigators knew the group allocation. During validation, the model predicted progression to ophthalmopathy a median of roughly six months ahead of onset, with approximately 70% sensitivity and about 75% specificity.

The CDR3 holds 19 amino acids from the cysteine to the phenylalanine. Only the CDR3 DNA stays, 57 bases, in frame from base 1. The junction shows trimming of 0 bases on V and 0 bases on J, plus 19 bases between the germline ends. Sequences LNHNV (CDR1) and YYDKDF (CDR2) are obtained from the germline V gene (reference sequence). Graves' hyperthyroidism was defined as stable when no progression to ophthalmopathy occurred over 18 months of follow-up. Hyperthyroidism patients were newly diagnosed, had a disease duration of under 2 months, and were aged 18 to 65 years. Exclusion was applied to patients with uncontrolled infections, other autoimmune diseases, pregnancy or lactation. Diagnoses were based on clinical symptoms, serum thyroxine and TRAb, thyroid ultrasound and orbital computed tomography. Ficoll-Paque density gradient centrifugation was used to isolate PBMCs from about 10 ml of fresh peripheral blood. Trizol reagent was used to extract total RNA, and RNA quality was then checked on an Agilent 2100 Bioanalyzer.

The TCR comes from a woman in her 30s with Graves' hyperthyroidism. Sequenced material: blood. The rearranged segments are TRBV15 and TRBJ2-3, with TRBD1 perhaps the D gene, on 5 matching bases. The CDR3 region reads CATSRDHGRVGLSTDTQYF. The DNA sequence reads TGTGCCACCAGCAGAGATCACGGCAGGGTGGGCCTTAGCACAGATACGCAGTATTTT.